Given below is one T cell receptor (beta chain) in context. Antigen specificity is unknown. With 5 bases removed from V and 10 bases from J, the gap between germline ends came to 7 bases. CDR3 length equals 10 residues. Germline CDR1 reads SEHNR; CDR2 reads FQNEAQ (reference sequence). Clones were read by immunoSEQ multiplex PCR, and TCRdb kept only the in-frame ones, dropping some. The sample lists hundreds of thousands of clones; roughly 96% were seen once. It was CD45RO-negative cells, positively selected for CCR7, that made up naive CD8 cells, with terminally differentiated effector memory CD45RA+ cells excluded. The sample comes from a study of shared clonotypes between healthy human individuals. The study's findings and limits: Lower generation probabilities were found for non-shared clonotypes than for those shared by all four donors.

The sample was naive CD8+ T cells sorted from blood. The chain recombines TRBV7-9 with TRBJ2-3; D remains unclear. This clonotype was sampled from a man younger than 40 in good health. The CDR3 DNA is TGTGCCAGCAGCCCCATGCCGCAGTATTTT. Translating gives CASSPMPQYF.